This record looks at one T cell receptor (beta chain) sequence and its context. In its sample, this clonotype was seen once. The target of this receptor is not known. The sample holds no much larger clone one base away, and base qualities are not on file. A lone read offers only weak evidence. These data belong to a study of tumor and adjacent non-tumor tissue in lung cancer (dated by TCRdb to about 2018). Looking at the study overall: Patients with adenocarcinoma (roughly 12), squamous cell carcinoma (2) and small cell lung cancer (1) were included in the cohort. The approximately 15 patients were aged roughly 31 to 80 years, included around ten men and 5 women, and had TNM stage I to III disease. In total, sequencing yielded 95 million to 150 million productive TCRbeta reads, which works out to an average of around 4.2 million reads per sample. The study compared bulk TCRbeta repertoires between lung tumor tissue and matched distant non-tumor lung tissue from over 13 lung cancer patients. Around 31 paired specimens, one tumor and one normal lung sample per patient, were profiled by TCRbeta CDR3 sequencing.

RNA was isolated from bulk, unsorted tissue, and RNA quality was assessed with a NanoDrop ND-1000 and an Agilent 2100. Newly diagnosed lung cancer patients without prior chemotherapy who had been admitted for thoracic surgery in China between August and November 2014 were enrolled as donors. Anyone who had undergone radiotherapy or chemotherapy before, or who had another cancer at the same time, was left out of the study. Surgical tissue pieces of 1-2 cm3 were preserved in RNAlater solution and were kept at -80 degrees C until use. For CDR1 and CDR2, the germline V gene lists ENHRY and SYGVKD. Counted from cysteine to phenylalanine, this CDR3 has 13 amino acids. CDR3 DNA only is kept here, 39 bases in frame from base 1. Trimming removed 2 bases from V and 7 bases from J, leaving 8 bases between the germline ends. The paper's findings and limits, for the study overall: TCR diversity was significantly higher in younger patients, and higher tumor TCR diversity was associated with shorter overall and disease-free survival. The sequencing platform is not named in the methods, and unique molecular identifiers are not mentioned. Tumor tissue showed significantly greater TCR diversity (inverse Simpson) than normal lung tissue (about 400 vs 150, P = 0.0075, Mann-Whitney U test). A significantly larger cumulative share of the repertoire was made up by the top 100 clones in normal lung than in tumor tissue. Because peripheral blood was not sequenced, blood TCRbeta repertoires in the lung cancer patients of the study were not examined. The cohort had only roughly 16 patients, and the authors noted that larger samples and more detailed clinical data are needed.

Library construction relied on multiplex PCR. For sequencing, an Illumina HiSeq 2500 was employed. TCRbeta libraries were constructed through three rounds of nested PCR with primers (Table S4) according to protocols adapted from ARM-PCR. PCR products of 200-500 bp were gel-excised and purified with the QIAquick gel extraction kit before sequencing. Processing in the source paper ran as follows. Trimmomatic was used to clean the reads, FLASH merged the cleaned reads into complete CDR3 sequences, and MiTCR assigned the sequences to V(D)J germline segments. VDJtools was used to compute clonal diversity as the inverse Simpson's index. A read counted as productive if the sequence was in-frame and lacked a premature stop codon. TCRdb reran the public reads through fastp at Q25 and MiXCR, keeping productive beta chains. Entries are consolidated by CDR3 protein sequence, retaining the most common genes and DNA. These V and J calls derive from TCRdb rather than the authors' analysis. For this sample there are about 200,000 distinct CDR3 sequences; 60% to 85% appear just once. 20% to 25% of the sample belongs to the ten largest clones.

The chain is encoded by TRBV10-3 joined to TRBJ1-4, with TRBD1 perhaps the D gene, on 5 matching bases. The sequence derives from a man between 60 and 70 years old with non-small cell lung cancer. The sequencing input was lung tumor tissue. Here the CDR3 is given as CAISEQGSEKLFF. The DNA sequence reads TGTGCCATCAGTGAGCAGGGAAGTGAAAAACTGTTTTTT.